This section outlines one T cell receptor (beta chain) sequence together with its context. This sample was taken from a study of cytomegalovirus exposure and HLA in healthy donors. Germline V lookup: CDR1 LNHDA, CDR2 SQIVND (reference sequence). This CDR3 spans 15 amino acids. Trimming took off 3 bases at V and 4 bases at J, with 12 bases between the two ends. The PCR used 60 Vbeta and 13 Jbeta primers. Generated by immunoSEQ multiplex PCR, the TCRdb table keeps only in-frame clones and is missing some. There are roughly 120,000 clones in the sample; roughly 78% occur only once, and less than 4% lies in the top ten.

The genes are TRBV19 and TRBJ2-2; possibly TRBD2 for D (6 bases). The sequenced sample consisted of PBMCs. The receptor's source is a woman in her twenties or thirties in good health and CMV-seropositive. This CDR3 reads CASSIPYGGTGELFF. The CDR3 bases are TGTGCCAGTAGTATCCCTTACGGGGGCACCGGGGAGCTGTTTTTT.